This T cell receptor (beta chain) is drawn from a study of T cells in Graves' hyperthyroidism and ophthalmopathy. The CDR3 regions of TCR beta were amplified from RNA transcripts. HTBI primers were used for first-round RT-PCR of the TCR CDR3. TCRdb reprocessed the multiplex PCR reads via MiXCR and lists one record per CDR3 protein. Of some 600,000 distinct CDR3 sequences listed, roughly 50% are singletons. The CDR3 consists of 16 residues. The J segment lost 5 bases and the V segment lost 3 bases, leaving 7 bases of the junction unmatched. Germline V gene sequence: CDR1 MGHDK, CDR2 SYGVNS. This clonotype was picked up a small number of times.

The sequencing input was peripheral blood or thyroid tissue (not recorded which). The J gene is TRBJ1-5, the V gene TRBV25-1, with 10 bases matching TRBD1. The receptor was isolated from a woman aged 18-29 years with Graves' hyperthyroidism. CDR3 loop: CASSDSWTGGDQPQHF. DNA of the CDR3: TGTGCCAGCAGTGACTCATGGACAGGGGGTGATCAGCCCCAGCATTTT. The variable domain in full, completed from reference TRBV25-1 and TRBJ1-5, reads EADIYQTPRYLVIGTGKKITLECSQTMGHDKMYWYQQDPGMELHLIHYSYGVNSTEKGDLSSESTVSRIRTEHFPLTLESARPSHTSQYLCASSDSWTGGDQPQHFGDGTRLSIL.